Below, 32 T cell receptor beta chains from the same sample are listed, as sequenced in a study of Ad26.COV2.S vaccination and SARS-CoV-2 variants. Sequencing was performed with immunoSEQ multiplex PCR; in TCRdb, only in-frame clones are kept and a portion is missing. This sample yields about 350,000 clones, of which about 85% are seen a single time; 6.4% belongs to the top ten. Regarding treatment: around 19 received Ad26.COV2.S at low or high dose, single or two shots; a few received placebo; per-sample allocation not given. Sample collection was performed on day 63 after the first vaccine or placebo injection. The sequencing used peripheral blood, collected in a trial of Ad26.COV2.S vaccine versus placebo. These receptors were taken from a person between 18 and 65 years old who received the Ad26.COV2.S COVID-19 vaccine or a placebo.

This clone appeared a single time. The rearrangement joins TRBV19 to TRBJ2-7; TRBD1 agrees at 9 bases. V shed 10 bases and J 4 bases; nucleotides not matched to a gene: 8. Per germline, CDR1 LNHDA and CDR2 SQIVND (reference sequence). CDR3 size: 13 residues. CDR3 sequence reads: CATQDRGQYEQYF. DNA of the CDR3: TGTGCCACCCAGGACAGGGGCCAGTACGAGCAGTACTTC.

V and J are TRBV27 and TRBJ2-6, with 7 bases fitting TRBD2. This CDR3 has 20 amino acids. Germline-derived CDR1 and CDR2 are MNHEY and SMNVEV (reference sequence). V gave up 6 bases and J gave up 1 base; unmatched junction bases: 18. Here the CDR3 DNA reads TGTGCCAGCAGAGATCTGGGTTGGGGCGGGAGTGCTTCTGGGGCCAACGTCCTGACTTTC. Translation gives CASRDLGWGGSASGANVLTF.

J is TRBJ2-7 and V is TRBV2; tentatively, D is TRBD1 (5 bases). Germline CDR1 and CDR2: SNHLY and FYNNEI. The CDR3 contains 15 residues. Trimming left V 3 bases short and J 5 bases short, with 17 bases between. The chain's CDR3 is CASSEDQGFGNEQYF. The DNA of the CDR3 is TGTGCCAGCAGTGAGGACCAGGGTTTTGGCAACGAGCAGTACTTC. The variable domain in full, with the rest retrieved from reference TRBV2 and TRBJ2-7, is EPEVTQTPSHQVTQMGQEVILRCVPISNHLYFYWYRQILGQKVEFLVSFYNNEISEKSEIFDDQFSVERPDGSNFTLKIRSTKLEDSAMYFCASSEDQGFGNEQYFGPGTRLTVT.

The chain carries TRBV4-2 and TRBJ2-7, with D maybe TRBD1 (8 bases). The CDR3 length is 16 residues. Trimming took off 2 bases at V and 3 bases at J, with 17 bases between the two ends. Germline V CDR1 and CDR2: LGHNA, YNFKEQ. Written as DNA, the CDR3 is TGTGCCAGCAGCCAAAGGGAGGGACAGGCGAACTACGAGCAGTACTTC. It encodes CASSQREGQANYEQYF.

This clone appeared a single time. The chain uses TRBV6-5 and TRBJ2-7; 9 nucleotides align to TRBD1. J lost 3 bases, V lost 6 bases, and 9 bases had no gene match. The V gene's germline CDR1 is MNHEY and CDR2 SVGAGI. The CDR3 is made up of 15 amino acids. This CDR3 reads CASRPLDRGSYEQYF. The CDR3 DNA reads TGTGCCAGCAGACCTCTCGACAGGGGGAGCTACGAGCAGTACTTC.

This sequence joins TRBV6-5 and TRBJ2-6; 8 positions match TRBD1. Trimming removed 6 bases from V and 7 bases from J; junction bases left unmatched: 8. Germline assignment: CDR1 MNHEY and CDR2 SVGAGI. CDR3 length: 15 amino acids. The CDR3 nucleotides are TGTGCCAGCAGCTTGGACAGGGTGATAGCCAACGTCCTGACTTTC. Translation gives CASSLDRVIANVLTF.

The J gene is TRBJ2-7, the V gene TRBV7-9, with D perhaps TRBD1 (6 bases). CDR3 length: 14 amino acids. Trimming pared 5 bases from V and 1 base from J, leaving 12 bases between. The germline V gene encodes CDR1 SEHNR and CDR2 FQNEAQ (reference sequence). The CDR3 here is CASSIETGSYEQYF. CDR3 coding DNA: TGTGCCAGCAGCATAGAAACAGGGTCCTACGAGCAGTACTTC.

J is TRBJ1-6 and V is TRBV7-8, with TRBD1 matching over 9 bases. In germline, CDR1 is SGHVS, CDR2 FQNEAQ. The CDR3 length is 14 residues. The V gene end was trimmed by 5 bases and the J gene end by 8 bases; junction bases not matched to a gene: 4. The DNA for the CDR3 is TGTGCCAGCAGCCGAAGGGACAGGGATTCACCCCTCCACTTT. Protein product: CASSRRDRDSPLHF.

The chain employs TRBV5-1 and TRBJ2-7; no definite D call. The CDR3 is 13 amino acids. CDR1 is SGHRS, CDR2 YFSETQ, per germline. The germline V and J ends were trimmed by 2 bases and 3 bases, with 9 bases remaining between them. The CDR3 DNA sequence: TGCGCCAGCAGCTTAGTGTCTGTCTACGAGCAGTACTTC. Protein sequence: CASSLVSVYEQYF.

In this sample, this clone turned up a few times. The chain uses TRBV30 and TRBJ1-3; 9 nucleotides align to TRBD1. The V segment lost 1 base and the J segment 9 bases; nucleotides outside the gene matches: 10. Germline assignment: CDR1 GTSNPN and CDR2 SVGIG (reference sequence). This CDR3 has 15 amino acids. This chain's CDR3 is CAWSARTGALGTIYF. As DNA, the CDR3 is TGTGCCTGGAGTGCAAGGACAGGGGCCCTTGGCACCATATATTTT.

This clone is a singleton in its sample. The chain recombines TRBV2 with TRBJ2-7; the D is unclear. This CDR3 is 14 amino acids long. The V end was cut by 10 bases, the J end by 0 bases, with 16 bases between. Germline V lookup: CDR1 SNHLY, CDR2 FYNNEI. CDR3 in amino acids: CATHRGSFSYEQYF. In DNA form, the CDR3 reads TGTGCCACCCACAGAGGTTCTTTCTCCTACGAGCAGTACTTC. Variable domain in full (rest from reference TRBV2 and TRBJ2-7): EPEVTQTPSHQVTQMGQEVILRCVPISNHLYFYWYRQILGQKVEFLVSFYNNEISEKSEIFDDQFSVERPDGSNFTLKIRSTKLEDSAMYFCATHRGSFSYEQYFGPGTRLTVT.

The J gene is TRBJ2-5, the V gene TRBV7-2, with D perhaps assigned TRBD1 or TRBD2 (5 bases each). Germline CDR1 and CDR2: SGHTA and FQGNSA. The CDR3 spans 15 residues. Trimming removed 2 bases from V and 2 bases from J, with 12 bases in between. The CDR3 here is CASSLSGTVQETQYF. CDR3 DNA: TGTGCCAGCAGCTTATCCGGGACGGTGCAAGAGACCCAGTACTTC.

The CDR3: CASTPTHTDTQYF. CDR3 coding DNA: TGTGCCAGCACCCCAACCCACACAGATACGCAGTATTTT. The V and J genes are TRBV7-2 and TRBJ2-3; D gene ambiguous. The CDR3 runs to 13 residues. Trimming took off 7 bases at V and 2 bases at J, with 10 bases between the two ends. Germline V lookup: CDR1 SGHTA, CDR2 FQGNSA.

The genes are TRBV19 and TRBJ1-2; the match to TRBD1 covers 9 bases. The CDR3 length is 19 residues. Germline values: CDR1 LNHDA, CDR2 SQIVND (reference sequence). Trimming at V came to 5 bases and at J to 5 bases, leaving 21 bases not matched to a gene. CDR3 sequence: CASSDSRDRDMLPIYGYTF. CDR3 sequence (DNA): TGTGCCAGTAGTGACTCTCGGGACAGGGACATGCTCCCAATTTATGGCTACACCTTC.

This clone came up a few times. This chain links TRBV10-1 with TRBJ1-2; the D gene is possibly TRBD1 (6 bases). Germline V gene sequence: CDR1 WNHNN, CDR2 SYGVQD (reference sequence). The ends were cut back, 8 bases at V and 7 bases at J, with 23 bases in the middle. This CDR3 is 15 amino acids long. CDR3: CASPSKGHLLFGYTF. CDR3 coding DNA: TGCGCCAGCCCAAGTAAGGGACACCTCTTATTTGGCTACACCTTC.

The V call is TRBV7-3, the J call TRBJ2-1; D might be TRBD1 (6 bases). The CDR3 spans 14 residues. Trimming took off 5 bases at V and 2 bases at J, with 10 bases between the two ends. CDR1 is SGHTA, CDR2 FQGTGA, per germline. The CDR3 sequence: CASSIGQTYNEQFF. The CDR3 DNA reads TGTGCCAGCAGCATAGGACAGACCTACAATGAGCAGTTCTTC.

The chain links TRBV7-9 to TRBJ1-5, with TRBD1 matching 7 bases. CDR1 and CDR2 (germline): SEHNR, FQNEAQ (reference sequence). After removal of 8 bases from V and 2 bases from J, the junction contained 3 bases not matched to a gene. This CDR3 has 13 residues. CDR3 sequence reads: CASGDSGNQPQHF. CDR3 sequence (DNA): TGTGCCAGCGGGGACAGTGGCAATCAGCCCCAGCATTTT.

The count of this clone is one. V usage is TRBV5-6 and J usage is TRBJ1-1; TRBD1 agrees at 9 bases. In germline, CDR1 is SGHDT, CDR2 YYEEEE. CDR3 length: 17 amino acids. Germline trimming cut 2 bases from V and 3 bases from J; bases unmatched to any gene: 11. This CDR3 reads CASSFDRGLRSDTEAFF. CDR3 nucleotide sequence: TGTGCCAGCAGCTTCGACAGGGGGTTAAGGTCAGACACTGAAGCTTTCTTT.

This chain connects TRBV30 to TRBJ2-7; unclear D gene. This CDR3 region has 14 residues. V was cut by 2 bases and J by 4 bases, with 15 bases left in between. Germline V gives CDR1 GTSNPN, CDR2 SVGIG (reference sequence). For the CDR3, the DNA is TGTGCCTGGAGTCCCCGACCTATGCCGTACGAGCAGTACTTC. Residues: CAWSPRPMPYEQYF.

This clone was observed a handful of times. V is TRBV25-1 and J is TRBJ2-5; D perhaps matches TRBD2 (6 bases). The V end lost 3 bases, the J end lost 5 bases, and 16 bases lay between the germline ends. From germline, CDR1 is MGHDK and CDR2 SYGVNS. The CDR3 runs to 15 residues. The chain's CDR3 is CASSDPKGSGETQYF. CDR3 sequence (DNA): TGTGCCAGCAGTGACCCCAAAGGGAGCGGGGAGACCCAGTACTTC.

The chain employs TRBV6-2 or TRBV6-3 and TRBJ1-1; 10 bases map to TRBD1. Looked up from germline, CDR1 is MNHEY and CDR2 is SVGEGT. Losses at the gene ends were 5 bases for V and 1 base for J; bases not matched to a gene: 7. The CDR3 totals 16 residues. CDR3 sequence reads: CASSRGTGARNTEAFF. The CDR3 DNA follows: TGTGCCAGCAGTCGAGGGACAGGGGCCCGGAACACTGAAGCTTTCTTT.

The chain joins TRBV12-5 to TRBJ2-7; 7 bases map to TRBD1. This CDR3 comprises 15 residues. From germline, CDR1 is LGHNT and CDR2 FRNRAP. V shed 3 bases and J 2 bases; nucleotides not matched to a gene: 7. The CDR3 DNA sequence: TGTGCTAGTGGTTTCCGACAGGGATACACCTACGAGCAGTACTTC. It specifies CASGFRQGYTYEQYF.

The chain couples TRBV4-3 to TRBJ1-5; unclear D gene. The CDR3 is 14 amino acids. Per the germline V gene, CDR1 is LGHNA and CDR2 is YSLEER. The ends were cut back, 0 bases at V and 6 bases at J, with 9 bases in the middle. This CDR3 reads CASSQDLSVQPQHF. DNA for the CDR3: TGCGCCAGCAGCCAAGATTTATCGGTTCAGCCCCAGCATTTT.

The V gene is TRBV19, the J gene TRBJ2-5; weak D call: TRBD1 (6 bases). The CDR3 has 16 amino acids. Deletions cut 3 bases from V and 1 base from J, with 15 bases between. CDR1 is LNHDA, CDR2 SQIVND, per germline (reference sequence). The CDR3 DNA sequence: TGTGCCAGTAGTATTAGAGGACAGCGCTTCCAAGAGACCCAGTACTTC. Its translation is CASSIRGQRFQETQYF.

The chain carries TRBV30 and TRBJ1-5, with no clear D. CDR3 size: 14 residues. Trimming cost V 0 bases and J 3 bases, with 9 bases left between them. Germline values: CDR1 GTSNPN, CDR2 SVGIG (reference sequence). For the CDR3, the DNA is TGTGCCTGGAGTGTTAAGGGATACAATCAGCCCCAGCATTTT. Translation: CAWSVKGYNQPQHF.

V gene TRBV5-5 combines with J gene TRBJ1-5, with a weak D call TRBD1 (6 bases). The CDR3 is 17 residues long. Trimming took off 1 base at V and 2 bases at J, with 16 bases between the two ends. The germline V gene encodes CDR1 SGHKS and CDR2 YYEKEE (reference sequence). In nucleotides, the CDR3 is TGTGCCAGCAGCTTGTCATCAGGGGTCTCGGGCAATCAGCCCCAGCATTTT. This sequence encodes CASSLSSGVSGNQPQHF.

The CDR3 loop is CASSQAGTSGYEQYF. The CDR3 nucleotides read TGCGCCAGCAGCCAAGCCGGGACTAGCGGATACGAGCAGTACTTC. V usage is TRBV4-1 and J usage is TRBJ2-7; 11 bases are shared with TRBD2. The germline V gene encodes CDR1 MGHRA and CDR2 YSYEKL. This CDR3 has 15 residues. Germline trimming cut 1 base from V and 4 bases from J; bases unmatched to any gene: 3.

The V gene is TRBV9, the J gene TRBJ2-3, with 14 positions matching TRBD2. The CDR3 runs to 17 residues. The ends lost 6 bases at V and 0 bases at J; junction bases unmatched: 6. Per germline, CDR1 SGDLS and CDR2 YYNGEE. This chain's CDR3 is CASTPGLAGGSTDTQYF. CDR3 sequence (DNA): TGTGCCAGCACTCCAGGACTAGCGGGAGGAAGCACAGATACGCAGTATTTT.

The CDR3 DNA follows: TGTGCCAGTAGTCCAGACAGGACTGAAGCTTTCTTT. Amino acids: CASSPDRTEAFF. The chain recombines TRBV19 with TRBJ1-1; TRBD1 might be the D (6 bases). V lost 5 bases and J lost 5, with 9 bases in between. Germline assignment: CDR1 LNHDA and CDR2 SQIVND (reference sequence). The CDR3 sequence is 12 residues long.

This rearrangement joins TRBV9 to TRBJ2-7; 8 positions agree with TRBD1. V was pared by 3 bases and J by 3 bases, with 8 bases of the junction left unmatched. CDR1 is SGDLS, CDR2 YYNGEE, per germline. The CDR3 is 15 residues long. Written as DNA, the CDR3 is TGTGCCAGCAGCGCCTCTCAGGGGGCTATCTACGAGCAGTACTTC. It is translated as CASSASQGAIYEQYF.

The V and J genes are TRBV5-1 and TRBJ2-1; 7 bases line up with TRBD1. The CDR3 length is 15 residues. V dropped 0 bases and J dropped 8; count of bases not matched to a gene: 8. Germline assignment: CDR1 SGHRS and CDR2 YFSETQ. In nucleotides, the CDR3 is TGCGCCAGCAGCTTGGTAGGGGGCCCCTTCGATGAGCAGTTCTTC. It specifies CASSLVGGPFDEQFF.

The V and J genes are TRBV7-9 and TRBJ2-5; 9 bases match TRBD2. The germline CDR1 and CDR2 sequences are SEHNR and FQNEAQ (reference sequence). V trimming: 7 bases; J trimming: 0 bases; junction bases outside the gene matches: 6. The CDR3 runs to 15 residues. The CDR3 sequence is CASTTLAGDQETQYF. The DNA of the CDR3 is TGTGCCAGCACAACATTAGCGGGGGACCAAGAGACCCAGTACTTC.